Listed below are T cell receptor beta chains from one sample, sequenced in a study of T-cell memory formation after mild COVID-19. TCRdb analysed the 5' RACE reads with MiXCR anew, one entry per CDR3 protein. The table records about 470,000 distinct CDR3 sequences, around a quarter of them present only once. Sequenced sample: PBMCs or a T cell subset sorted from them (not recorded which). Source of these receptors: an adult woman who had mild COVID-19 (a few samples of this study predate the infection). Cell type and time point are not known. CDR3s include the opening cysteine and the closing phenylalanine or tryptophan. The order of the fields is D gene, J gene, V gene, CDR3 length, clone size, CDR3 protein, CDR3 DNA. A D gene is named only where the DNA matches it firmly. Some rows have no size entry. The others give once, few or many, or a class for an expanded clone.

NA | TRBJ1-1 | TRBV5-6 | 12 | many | CASSLATGEAFF | TGTGCCAGCAGCTTGGCCACAGGGGAAGCTTTCTTT
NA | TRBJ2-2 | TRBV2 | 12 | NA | CASRRDSGELFF | TGTGCCAGCAGACGAGACAGCGGGGAGCTGTTTTTT
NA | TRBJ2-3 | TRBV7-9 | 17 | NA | CASSLGPGVTISDTQYF | TGTGCCAGCAGCTTAGGGCCAGGGGTCACTATATCGGATACGCAGTATTTT
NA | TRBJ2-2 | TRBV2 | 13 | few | CASSDGRTGELFF | TGTGCCAGCAGTGACGGTCGGACCGGGGAGCTGTTTTTT
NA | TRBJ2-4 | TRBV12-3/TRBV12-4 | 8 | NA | CASNFGDF | TGTGCCAGCAACTTCGGCGATTTC
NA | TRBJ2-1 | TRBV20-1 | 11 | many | CSASLRNEQFF | TGCAGTGCTAGCCTAAGGAATGAGCAGTTCTTC
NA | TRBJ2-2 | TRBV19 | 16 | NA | CASSIWTSANTGELFF | TGTGCCAGTAGTATCTGGACATCCGCGAACACCGGGGAGCTGTTTTTT
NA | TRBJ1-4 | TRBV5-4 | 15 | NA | CASSLRRDSNEKLFF | TGTGCCAGCAGCTTAAGAAGGGATTCTAATGAAAAACTGTTTTTT
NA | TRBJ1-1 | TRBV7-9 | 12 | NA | CASSTDHTEAFF | TGTGCCAGCAGCACCGACCACACTGAAGCTTTCTTT
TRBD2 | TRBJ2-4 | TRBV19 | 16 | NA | CASSTPRLAQENIQYF | TGTGCCAGTAGTACCCCCCGACTAGCCCAGGAAAACATTCAGTACTTC
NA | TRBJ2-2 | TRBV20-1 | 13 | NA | CSAVGGDTGELFF | TGCAGTGCAGTTGGGGGAGACACCGGGGAGCTGTTTTTT
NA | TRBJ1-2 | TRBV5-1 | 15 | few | CASNTGWGEIDGYTF | TGCGCCAGCAATACGGGTTGGGGGGAGATCGATGGCTACACCTTC
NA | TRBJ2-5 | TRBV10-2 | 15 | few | CASIGGATGEETQYF | TGCGCCAGCATTGGGGGGGCGACAGGGGAAGAGACCCAGTACTTC
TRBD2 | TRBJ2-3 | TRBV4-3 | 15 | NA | CASSPSGRAPDTQYF | TGCGCCAGCAGCCCTAGCGGGAGGGCCCCAGATACGCAGTATTTT
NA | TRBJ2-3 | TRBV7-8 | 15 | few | CASSLTHRGSDTQYF | TGTGCCAGCAGCTTGACCCATCGAGGGTCAGATACGCAGTATTTT
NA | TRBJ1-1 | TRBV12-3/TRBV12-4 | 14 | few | CASSLRPSNTEAFF | TGTGCCAGCAGTTTGAGGCCTTCGAACACTGAAGCTTTCTTT
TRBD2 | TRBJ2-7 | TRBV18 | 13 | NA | CASSVGTSGEQYF | TGTGCCAGCTCAGTCGGGACTAGCGGCGAGCAGTACTTC
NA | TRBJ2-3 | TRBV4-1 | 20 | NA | CASSHPAPRGRPQRTDTQYF | TGCGCCAGCAGCCACCCAGCCCCGCGGGGGCGGCCACAGCGCACAGATACGCAGTATTTT
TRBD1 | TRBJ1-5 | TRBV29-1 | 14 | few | CSVGQGAESQPQHF | TGCAGCGTTGGACAGGGGGCAGAGAGTCAGCCCCAGCATTTT
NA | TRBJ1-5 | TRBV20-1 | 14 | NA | CSARAIEGNQPQHF | TGCAGTGCTAGGGCCATAGAGGGCAATCAGCCCCAGCATTTT
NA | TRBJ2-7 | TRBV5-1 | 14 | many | CASSFGDTSYEQYF | TGCGCCAGCAGCTTCGGGGATACCTCCTACGAGCAGTACTTC
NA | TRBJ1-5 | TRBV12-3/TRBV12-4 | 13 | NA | CASSPGTYQPQHF | TGTGCCAGCAGTCCCGGGACCTATCAGCCCCAGCATTTT
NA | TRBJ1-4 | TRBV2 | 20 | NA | CASSEALYAGGGTTNEKLFF | TGTGCCAGCAGTGAAGCGCTTTACGCTGGGGGGGGAACCACTAATGAAAAACTGTTTTTT
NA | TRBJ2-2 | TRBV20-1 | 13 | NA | CSARTVTTGELFF | TGCAGTGCAAGGACGGTAACGACCGGGGAGCTGTTTTTT
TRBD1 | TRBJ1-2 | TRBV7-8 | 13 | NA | CASSPDRGRGYTF | TGTGCCAGCAGCCCCGACAGGGGGAGAGGCTACACCTTC
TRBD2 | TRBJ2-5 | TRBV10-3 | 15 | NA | CAISPGLAAPETQYF | TGTGCCATCAGCCCTGGACTAGCAGCCCCAGAGACCCAGTACTTC
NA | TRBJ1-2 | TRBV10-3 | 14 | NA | CAIRGKGAEYGYTF | TGTGCCATCAGAGGAAAGGGTGCAGAATATGGCTACACCTTC
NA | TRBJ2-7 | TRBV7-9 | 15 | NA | CASSPLSGARNEQYF | TGTGCCAGCAGCCCCCTTTCGGGGGCGCGGAACGAGCAGTACTTC
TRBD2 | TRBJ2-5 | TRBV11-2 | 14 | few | CASSRAGLGETQYF | TGTGCCAGCAGCCGAGCGGGATTGGGGGAGACCCAGTACTTC
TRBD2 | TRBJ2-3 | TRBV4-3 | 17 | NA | CASSQDLAGTSADTQYF | TGCGCCAGCAGCCAAGATTTAGCGGGAACAAGCGCAGATACGCAGTATTTT
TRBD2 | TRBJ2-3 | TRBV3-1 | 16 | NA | CASSRGLAGITDTQYF | TGTGCCAGCAGCCGTGGACTAGCGGGCATCACAGATACGCAGTATTTT
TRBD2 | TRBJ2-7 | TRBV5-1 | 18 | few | CASSLIGGAVFPTYEQYF | TGCGCCAGCAGCTTGATCGGGGGGGCCGTATTCCCCACCTACGAGCAGTACTTC
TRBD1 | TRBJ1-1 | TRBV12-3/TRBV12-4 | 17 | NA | CASSLVGTGGYGTEAFF | TGTGCCAGCAGTTTAGTGGGGACAGGGGGCTATGGCACTGAAGCTTTCTTT
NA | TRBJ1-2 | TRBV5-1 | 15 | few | CASSLGDTTPYGYTF | TGCGCCAGCAGCTTGGGAGACACAACCCCCTATGGCTACACCTTC
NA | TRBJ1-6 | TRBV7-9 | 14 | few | CASSLGGLSSPLHF | TGTGCCAGCAGCTTAGGGGGGTTAAGTTCACCCCTCCACTTT
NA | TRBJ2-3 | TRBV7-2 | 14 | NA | CASSLGGLVDTQYF | TGTGCCAGCAGCTTGGGCGGCTTGGTTGATACGCAGTATTTT
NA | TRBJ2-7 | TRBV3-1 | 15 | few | CASSQRGGSHYEQYF | TGTGCCAGCAGCCAACGAGGTGGCAGCCACTACGAGCAGTACTTC
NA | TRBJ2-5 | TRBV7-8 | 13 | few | CASSLVQGETQYF | TGTGCCAGCAGCTTAGTACAAGGAGAGACCCAGTACTTC
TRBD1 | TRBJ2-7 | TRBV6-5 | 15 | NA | CASRPPTGVPYEQYF | TGTGCCAGCAGACCCCCGACAGGGGTACCCTACGAGCAGTACTTC
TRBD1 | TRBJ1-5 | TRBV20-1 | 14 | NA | CSASGGGLNQPQHF | TGCAGTGCTAGTGGAGGGGGCCTCAATCAGCCCCAGCATTTT
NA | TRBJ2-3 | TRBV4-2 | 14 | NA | CASSQDSSADTQYF | TGTGCCAGCAGCCAAGATTCTTCGGCAGATACGCAGTATTTT
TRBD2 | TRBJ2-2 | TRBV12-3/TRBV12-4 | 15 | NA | CASGLAGLYTGELFF | TGTGCCAGCGGACTAGCGGGACTTTACACCGGGGAGCTGTTTTTT
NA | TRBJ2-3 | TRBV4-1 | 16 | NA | CASSQEFGAARHTQYF | TGCGCCAGCAGCCAAGAGTTCGGGGCCGCTCGTCATACGCAGTATTTT
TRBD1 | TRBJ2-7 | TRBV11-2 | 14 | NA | CASSLGTGSYEQHF | TGTGCCAGCAGCTTAGGGACAGGGTCCTACGAGCAGCACTTC
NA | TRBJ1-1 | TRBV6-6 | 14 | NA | CASSYFGGYTEAFF | TGTGCCAGCAGTTACTTTGGGGGGTACACTGAAGCTTTCTTT
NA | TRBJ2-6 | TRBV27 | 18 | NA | CASSLLMTGLSGANVLTF | TGTGCCAGCAGTTTACTCATGACAGGTCTCTCTGGGGCCAACGTCCTGACTTTC
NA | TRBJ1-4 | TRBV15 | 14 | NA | CATSSGGISEKLFF | TGTGCCACCAGCAGCGGGGGCATATCTGAAAAACTGTTTTTT
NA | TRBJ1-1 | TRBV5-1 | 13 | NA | CASSLGQFTEAFF | TGCGCCAGCAGCCTTGGACAGTTCACTGAAGCTTTCTTT
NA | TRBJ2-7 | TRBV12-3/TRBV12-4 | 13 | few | CASSPGDSYEQYF | TGTGCCAGCAGTCCGGGGGACAGCTACGAGCAGTACTTC
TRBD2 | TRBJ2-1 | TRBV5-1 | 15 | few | CASSWTSGVNNEQFF | TGCGCCAGCAGCTGGACTAGCGGCGTTAACAATGAGCAGTTCTTC
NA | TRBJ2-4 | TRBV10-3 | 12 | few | CAISDAGDIQYF | TGTGCCATCAGTGACGCTGGAGACATTCAGTACTTC
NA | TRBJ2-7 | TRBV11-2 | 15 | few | CASSSSVVGGNEQYF | TGTGCCAGCAGCTCCTCGGTGGTCGGGGGCAACGAGCAGTACTTC
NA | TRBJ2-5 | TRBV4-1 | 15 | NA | CASSLGDSWGETQYF | TGCGCCAGCAGCCTTGGGGACTCCTGGGGAGAGACCCAGTACTTC